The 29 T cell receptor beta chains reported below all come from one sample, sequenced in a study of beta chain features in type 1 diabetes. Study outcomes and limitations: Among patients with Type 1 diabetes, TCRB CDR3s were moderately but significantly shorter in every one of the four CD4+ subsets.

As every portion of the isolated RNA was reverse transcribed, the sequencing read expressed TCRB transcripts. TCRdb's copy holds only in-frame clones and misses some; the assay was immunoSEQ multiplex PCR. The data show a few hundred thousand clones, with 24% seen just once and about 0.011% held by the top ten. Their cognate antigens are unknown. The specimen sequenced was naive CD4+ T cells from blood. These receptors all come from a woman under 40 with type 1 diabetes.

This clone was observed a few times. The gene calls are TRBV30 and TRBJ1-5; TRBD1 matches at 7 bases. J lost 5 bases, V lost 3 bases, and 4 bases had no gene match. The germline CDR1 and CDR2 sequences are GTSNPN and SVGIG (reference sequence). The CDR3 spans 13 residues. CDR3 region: CAWSGQEDQPQHF. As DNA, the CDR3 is TGTGCCTGGAGCGGACAGGAGGATCAGCCCCAGCATTTT.

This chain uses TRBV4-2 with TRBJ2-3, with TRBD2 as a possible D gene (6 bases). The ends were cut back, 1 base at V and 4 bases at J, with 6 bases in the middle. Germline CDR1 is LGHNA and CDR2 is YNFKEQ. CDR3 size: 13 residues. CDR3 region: CASSQAGADTQYF. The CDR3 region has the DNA TGTGCCAGCAGCCAAGCGGGAGCAGATACGCAGTATTTT.

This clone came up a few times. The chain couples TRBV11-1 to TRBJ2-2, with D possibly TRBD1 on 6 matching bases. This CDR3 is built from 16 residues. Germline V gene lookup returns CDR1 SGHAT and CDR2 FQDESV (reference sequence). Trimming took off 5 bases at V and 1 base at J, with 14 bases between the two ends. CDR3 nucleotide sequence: TGTGCCAGCAGCCAATGGGCAGGGGAGAACACCGGGGAGCTGTTTTTT. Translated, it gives CASSQWAGENTGELFF.

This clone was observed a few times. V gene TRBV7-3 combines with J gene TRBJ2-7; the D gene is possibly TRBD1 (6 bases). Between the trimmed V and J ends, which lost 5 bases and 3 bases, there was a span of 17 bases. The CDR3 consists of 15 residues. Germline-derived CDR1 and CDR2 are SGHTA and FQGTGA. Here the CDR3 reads CASSAAPGQDYEQYF. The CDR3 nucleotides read TGTGCCAGCAGCGCCGCACCGGGACAAGACTACGAGCAGTACTTC.

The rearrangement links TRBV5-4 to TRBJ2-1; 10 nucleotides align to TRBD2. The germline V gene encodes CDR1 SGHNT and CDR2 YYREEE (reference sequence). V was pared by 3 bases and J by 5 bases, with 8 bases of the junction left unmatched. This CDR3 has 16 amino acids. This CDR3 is CASSWGGLAVDNEQFF. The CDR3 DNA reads TGTGCCAGCAGCTGGGGAGGACTAGCGGTAGACAATGAGCAGTTCTTC.

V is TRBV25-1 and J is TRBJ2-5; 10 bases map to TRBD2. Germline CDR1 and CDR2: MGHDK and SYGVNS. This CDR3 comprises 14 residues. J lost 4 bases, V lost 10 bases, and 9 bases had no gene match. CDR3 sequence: CAILKLAGIETQYF. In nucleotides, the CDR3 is TGTGCCATCTTAAAACTAGCGGGAATAGAGACCCAGTACTTC.

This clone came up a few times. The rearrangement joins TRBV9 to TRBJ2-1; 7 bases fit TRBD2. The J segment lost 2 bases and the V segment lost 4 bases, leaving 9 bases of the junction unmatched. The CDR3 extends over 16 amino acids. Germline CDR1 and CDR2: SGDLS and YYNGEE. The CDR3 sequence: CASSITSGKTYNEQFF. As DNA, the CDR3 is TGTGCCAGCAGCATAACCAGCGGGAAAACCTACAATGAGCAGTTCTTC.

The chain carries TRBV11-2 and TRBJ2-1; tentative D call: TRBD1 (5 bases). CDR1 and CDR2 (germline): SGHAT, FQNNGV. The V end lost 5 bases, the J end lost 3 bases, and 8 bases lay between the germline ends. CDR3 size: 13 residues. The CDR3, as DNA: TGTGCCAGCAGCCCAGGGAACTACAATGAGCAGTTCTTC. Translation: CASSPGNYNEQFF.

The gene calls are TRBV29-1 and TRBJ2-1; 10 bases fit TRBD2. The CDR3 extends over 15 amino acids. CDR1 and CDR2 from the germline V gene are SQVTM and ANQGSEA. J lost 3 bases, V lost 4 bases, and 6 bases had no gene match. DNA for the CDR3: TGCAGCGTTGCGATACTAGCGGGGATCTACAATGAGCAGTTCTTC. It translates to CSVAILAGIYNEQFF.

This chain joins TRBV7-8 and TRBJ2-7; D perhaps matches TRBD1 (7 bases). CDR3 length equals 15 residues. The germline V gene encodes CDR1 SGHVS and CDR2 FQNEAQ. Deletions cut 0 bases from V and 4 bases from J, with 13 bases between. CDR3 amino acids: CASSLAARGEYEQYF. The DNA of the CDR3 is TGTGCCAGCAGCTTAGCGGCCAGGGGGGAATACGAGCAGTACTTC. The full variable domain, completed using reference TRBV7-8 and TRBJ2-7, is GAGVSQSPRYKVAKRGQDVALRCDPISGHVSLFWYQQALGQGPEFLTYFQNEAQLDKSGLPSDRFFAERPEGSVSTLKIQRTQQEDSAVYLCASSLAARGEYEQYFGPGTRLTVT.

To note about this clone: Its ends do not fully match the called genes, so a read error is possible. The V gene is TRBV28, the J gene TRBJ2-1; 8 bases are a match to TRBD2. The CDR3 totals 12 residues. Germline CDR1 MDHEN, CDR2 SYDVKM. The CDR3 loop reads CASSFPSGSRVF. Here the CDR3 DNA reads TGTGCCAGCAGTTTTCCTAGCGGGTCCCGAGTCTTC.

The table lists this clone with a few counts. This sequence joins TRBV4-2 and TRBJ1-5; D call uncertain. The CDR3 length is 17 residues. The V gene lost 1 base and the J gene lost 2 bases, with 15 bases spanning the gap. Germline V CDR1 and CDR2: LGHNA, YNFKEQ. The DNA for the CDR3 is TGTGCCAGCAGCCAAGGAGAGGCGGATATAGGCAATCAGCCCCAGCATTTT. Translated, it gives CASSQGEADIGNQPQHF.

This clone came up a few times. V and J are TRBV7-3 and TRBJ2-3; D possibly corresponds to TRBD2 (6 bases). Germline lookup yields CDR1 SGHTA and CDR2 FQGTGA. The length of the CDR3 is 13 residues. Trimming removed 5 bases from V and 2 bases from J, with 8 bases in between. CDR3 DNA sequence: TGTGCCAGCAGCCGGGACTCCACAGATACGCAGTATTTT. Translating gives CASSRDSTDTQYF.

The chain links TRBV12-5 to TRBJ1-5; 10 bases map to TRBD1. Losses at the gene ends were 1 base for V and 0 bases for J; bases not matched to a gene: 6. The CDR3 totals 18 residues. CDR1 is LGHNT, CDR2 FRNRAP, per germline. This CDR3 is CASGLEYGTGVSNQPQHF. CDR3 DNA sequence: TGTGCTAGTGGTTTGGAGTACGGGACAGGGGTTAGCAATCAGCCCCAGCATTTT.

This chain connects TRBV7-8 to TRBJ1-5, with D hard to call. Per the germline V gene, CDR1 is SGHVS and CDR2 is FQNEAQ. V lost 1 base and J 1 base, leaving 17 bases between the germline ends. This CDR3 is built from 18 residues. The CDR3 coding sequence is TGTGCCAGCAGCTTAGTATACCGGGGAGAAGGAAGCAATCAGCCCCAGCATTTT. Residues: CASSLVYRGEGSNQPQHF. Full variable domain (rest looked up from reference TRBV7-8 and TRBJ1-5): GAGVSQSPRYKVAKRGQDVALRCDPISGHVSLFWYQQALGQGPEFLTYFQNEAQLDKSGLPSDRFFAERPEGSVSTLKIQRTQQEDSAVYLCASSLVYRGEGSNQPQHFGDGTRLSIL.

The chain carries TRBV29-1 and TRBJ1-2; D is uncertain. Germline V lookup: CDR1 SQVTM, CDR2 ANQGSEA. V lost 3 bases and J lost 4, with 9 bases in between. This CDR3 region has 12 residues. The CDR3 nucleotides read TGCAGCGTTGACGGGGAGATCTATGGCTACACCTTC. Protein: CSVDGEIYGYTF.

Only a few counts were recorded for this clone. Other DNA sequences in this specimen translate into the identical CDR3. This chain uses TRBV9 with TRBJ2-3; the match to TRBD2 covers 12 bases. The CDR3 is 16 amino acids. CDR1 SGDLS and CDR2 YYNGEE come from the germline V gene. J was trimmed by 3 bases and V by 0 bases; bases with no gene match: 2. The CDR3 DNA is TGTGCCAGCAGCGTAGGGCTAGCGGGAGGGACAGATACGCAGTATTTT. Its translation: CASSVGLAGGTDTQYF.

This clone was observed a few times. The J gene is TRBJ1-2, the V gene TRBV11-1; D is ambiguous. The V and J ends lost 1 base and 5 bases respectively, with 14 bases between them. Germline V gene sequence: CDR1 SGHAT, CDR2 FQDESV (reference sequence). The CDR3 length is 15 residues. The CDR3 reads CASSLDSGRFYGYTF. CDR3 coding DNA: TGTGCCAGCAGCTTAGACTCCGGGAGGTTTTATGGCTACACCTTC.

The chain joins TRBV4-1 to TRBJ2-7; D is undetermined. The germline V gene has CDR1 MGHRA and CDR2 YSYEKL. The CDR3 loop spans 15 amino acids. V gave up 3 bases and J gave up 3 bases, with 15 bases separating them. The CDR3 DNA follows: TGCGCCAGCAGCCATCTGGCCAGCGCTGTCTACGAGCAGTACTTC. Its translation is CASSHLASAVYEQYF.

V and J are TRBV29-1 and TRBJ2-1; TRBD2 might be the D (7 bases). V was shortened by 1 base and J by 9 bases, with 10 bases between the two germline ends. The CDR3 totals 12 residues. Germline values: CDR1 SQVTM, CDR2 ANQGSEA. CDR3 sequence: CSVEGGGVEQFF. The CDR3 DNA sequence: TGCAGCGTTGAAGGAGGGGGGGTTGAGCAGTTCTTC.

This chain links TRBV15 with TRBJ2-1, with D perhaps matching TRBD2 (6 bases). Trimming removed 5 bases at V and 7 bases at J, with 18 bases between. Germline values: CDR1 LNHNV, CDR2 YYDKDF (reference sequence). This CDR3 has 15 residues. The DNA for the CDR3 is TGTGCCACCAGCTCGGGAGAGTGGGCGCAAAATGAGCAGTTCTTC. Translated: CATSSGEWAQNEQFF. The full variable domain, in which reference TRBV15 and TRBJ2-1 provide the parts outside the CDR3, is DAMVIQNPRYQVTQFGKPVTLSCSQTLNHNVMYWYQQKSSQAPKLLFHYYDKDFNNEADTPDNFQSRRPNTSFCFLDIRSPGLGDTAMYLCATSSGEWAQNEQFFGPGTRLTVL.

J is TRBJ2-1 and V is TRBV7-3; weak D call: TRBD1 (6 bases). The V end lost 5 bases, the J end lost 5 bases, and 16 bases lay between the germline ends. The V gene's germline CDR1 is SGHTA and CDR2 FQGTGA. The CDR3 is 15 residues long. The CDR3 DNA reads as TGTGCCAGCAGCAAAACCGGGACACCGAACAATGAGCAGTTCTTC. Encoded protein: CASSKTGTPNNEQFF. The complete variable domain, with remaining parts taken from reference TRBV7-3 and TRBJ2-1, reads GAGVSQTPSNKVTEKGKYVELRCDPISGHTALYWYRQSLGQGPEFLIYFQGTGAADDSGLPNDRFFAVRPEGSVSTLKIQRTERGDSAVYLCASSKTGTPNNEQFFGPGTRLTVL.

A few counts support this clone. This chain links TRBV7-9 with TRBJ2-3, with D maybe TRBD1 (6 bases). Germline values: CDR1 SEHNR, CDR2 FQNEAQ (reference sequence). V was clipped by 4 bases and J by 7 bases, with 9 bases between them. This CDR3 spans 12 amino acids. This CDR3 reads CASSSTGNTQYF. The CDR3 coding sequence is TGTGCCAGCAGCTCGACAGGAAATACGCAGTATTTT.

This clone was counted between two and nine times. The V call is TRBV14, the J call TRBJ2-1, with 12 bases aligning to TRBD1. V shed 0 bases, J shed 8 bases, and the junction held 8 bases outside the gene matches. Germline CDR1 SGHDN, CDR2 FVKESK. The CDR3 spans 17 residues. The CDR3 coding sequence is TGTGCCAGCAGCCAAGATCCCCGGGACAGGGGGCTGGATGAGCAGTTCTTC. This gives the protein CASSQDPRDRGLDEQFF.

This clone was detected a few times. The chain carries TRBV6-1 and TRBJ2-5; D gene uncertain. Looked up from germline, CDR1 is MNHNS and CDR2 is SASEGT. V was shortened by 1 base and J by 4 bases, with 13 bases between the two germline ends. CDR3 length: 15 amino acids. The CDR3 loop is CASSEGGRSSETQYF. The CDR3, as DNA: TGTGCCAGCAGTGAAGGAGGAAGATCCTCAGAGACCCAGTACTTC.

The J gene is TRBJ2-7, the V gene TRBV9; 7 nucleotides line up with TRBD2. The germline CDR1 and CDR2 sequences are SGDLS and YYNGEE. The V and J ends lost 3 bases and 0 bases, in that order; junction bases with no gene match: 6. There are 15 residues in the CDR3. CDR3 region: CASSELAGYSYEQYF. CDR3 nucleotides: TGTGCCAGCAGCGAATTAGCGGGTTACTCCTACGAGCAGTACTTC.

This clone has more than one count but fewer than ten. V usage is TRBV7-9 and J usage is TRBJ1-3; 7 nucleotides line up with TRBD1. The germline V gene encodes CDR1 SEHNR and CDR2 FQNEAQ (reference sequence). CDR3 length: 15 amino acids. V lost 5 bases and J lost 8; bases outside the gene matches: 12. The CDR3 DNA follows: TGTGCCAGCAGCCCCGGACAGGCGAGGACGGACACCATATATTTT. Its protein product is CASSPGQARTDTIYF. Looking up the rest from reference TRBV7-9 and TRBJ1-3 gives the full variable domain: DTGVSQNPRHKITKRGQNVTFRCDPISEHNRLYWYRQTLGQGPEFLTYFQNEAQLEKSRLLSDRFSAERPKGSFSTLEIQRTEQGDSAMYLCASSPGQARTDTIYFGEGSWLTVV.

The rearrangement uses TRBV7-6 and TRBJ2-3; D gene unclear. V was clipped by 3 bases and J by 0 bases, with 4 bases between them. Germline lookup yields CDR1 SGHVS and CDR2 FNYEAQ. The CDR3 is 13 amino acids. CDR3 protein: CASSFPSTDTQYF. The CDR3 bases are TGTGCCAGCAGCTTCCCGAGCACAGATACGCAGTATTTT.

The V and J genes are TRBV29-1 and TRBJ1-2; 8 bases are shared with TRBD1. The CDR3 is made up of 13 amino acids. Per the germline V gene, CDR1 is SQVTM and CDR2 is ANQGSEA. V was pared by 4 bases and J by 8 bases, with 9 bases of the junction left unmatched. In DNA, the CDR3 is TGCAGCGTTGGGGTAGACAGGGGCTGGGGCTACACCTTC. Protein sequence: CSVGVDRGWGYTF.